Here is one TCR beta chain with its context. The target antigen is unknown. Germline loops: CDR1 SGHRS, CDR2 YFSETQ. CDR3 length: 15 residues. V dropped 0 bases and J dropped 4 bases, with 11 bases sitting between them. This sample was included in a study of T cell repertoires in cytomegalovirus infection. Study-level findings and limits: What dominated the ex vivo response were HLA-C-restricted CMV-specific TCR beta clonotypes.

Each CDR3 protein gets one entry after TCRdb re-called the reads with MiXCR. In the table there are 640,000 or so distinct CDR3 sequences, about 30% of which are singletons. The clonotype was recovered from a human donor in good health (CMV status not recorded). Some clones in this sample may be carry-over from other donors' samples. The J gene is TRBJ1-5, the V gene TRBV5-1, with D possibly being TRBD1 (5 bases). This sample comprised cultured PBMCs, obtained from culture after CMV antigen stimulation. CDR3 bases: TGCGCCAGCAGCTTGGGCCTAGAGGGGAATCAGCCCCAGCATTTT. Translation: CASSLGLEGNQPQHF.